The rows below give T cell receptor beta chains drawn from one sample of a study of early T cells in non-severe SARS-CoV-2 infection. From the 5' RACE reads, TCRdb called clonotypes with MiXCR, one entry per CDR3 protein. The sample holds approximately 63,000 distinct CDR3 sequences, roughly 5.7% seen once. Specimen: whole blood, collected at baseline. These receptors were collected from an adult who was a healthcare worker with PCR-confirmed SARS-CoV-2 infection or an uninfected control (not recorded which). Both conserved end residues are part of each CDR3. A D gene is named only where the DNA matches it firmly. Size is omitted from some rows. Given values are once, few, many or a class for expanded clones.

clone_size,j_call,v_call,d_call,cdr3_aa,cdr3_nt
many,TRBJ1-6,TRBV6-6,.,CASSSFAVGWQGNNSPLHF,TGTGCCAGCAGTTCCTTCGCCGTAGGTTGGCAGGGGAATAATTCACCCCTCCACTTT
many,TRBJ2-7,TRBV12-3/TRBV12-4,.,CASSFVRLEQYF,TGTGCCAGCAGTTTCGTACGTCTCGAGCAGTACTTC
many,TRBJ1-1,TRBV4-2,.,CASSQDLFGGTEAFF,TGTGCCAGCAGCCAAGACTTATTTGGAGGCACTGAAGCTTTCTTT
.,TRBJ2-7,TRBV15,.,CATSTVARVSYEQYF,TGTGCCACCAGCACTGTCGCGAGGGTCTCCTACGAGCAGTACTTC
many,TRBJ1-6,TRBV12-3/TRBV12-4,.,CASNPTDNSPLHF,TGTGCCAGCAACCCGACAGATAATTCACCCCTCCACTTT
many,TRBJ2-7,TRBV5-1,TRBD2,CASSLGAREVPYF,TGCGCCAGCAGCTTGGGGGCCCGGGAGGTGCCGTACTTC
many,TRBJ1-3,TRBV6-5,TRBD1,CASSDRGLGGNTIYF,TGTGCCAGCAGTGACAGGGGGCTGGGAGGAAACACCATATATTTT
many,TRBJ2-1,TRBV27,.,CASSFSLWGRGEQFF,TGTGCCAGCAGTTTTTCGCTATGGGGGCGTGGTGAGCAGTTCTTC
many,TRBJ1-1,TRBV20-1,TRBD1,CSARRPGQANTEAFF,TGCAGTGCTAGACGTCCGGGACAGGCTAACACTGAAGCTTTCTTT
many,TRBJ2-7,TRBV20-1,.,CSASRDYPSYEQYF,TGCAGTGCTAGCCGTGACTACCCCTCGTACGAGCAGTACTTC
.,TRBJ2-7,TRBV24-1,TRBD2,CATSDGLAGEMGEQYF,TGTGCCACCAGTGACGGTCTGGCGGGAGAAATGGGGGAGCAGTACTTC
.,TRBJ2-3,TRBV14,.,CASSQRQSTDTQYF,TGTGCCAGCAGCCAGCGACAGTCCACAGATACGCAGTATTTT
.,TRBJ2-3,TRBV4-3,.,CASSQYPSVTDTQYF,TGCGCCAGCAGCCAGTACCCTAGCGTCACAGATACGCAGTATTTT
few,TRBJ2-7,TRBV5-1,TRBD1,CASSLEGADSEQYF,TGCGCCAGCAGCTTGGAGGGGGCGGATAGCGAGCAGTACTTC
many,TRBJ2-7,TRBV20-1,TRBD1,CSATPGQSYEQYF,TGCAGTGCTACGCCGGGACAGTCTTACGAGCAGTACTTC
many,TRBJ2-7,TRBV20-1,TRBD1,CSAIEDRGREQYF,TGCAGTGCTATAGAGGACAGGGGGCGCGAGCAGTACTTC
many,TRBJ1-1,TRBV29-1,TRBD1,CSVAPVGTGYTEAFF,TGCAGCGTCGCCCCTGTCGGGACAGGATACACTGAAGCTTTCTTT
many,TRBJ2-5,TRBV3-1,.,CASSPSYGEHQETQYF,TGTGCCAGCAGCCCGTCCTATGGGGAGCATCAGGAGACCCAGTACTTC
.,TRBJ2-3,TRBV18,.,CASSPMEVTDTQYF,TGTGCCAGCTCACCTATGGAGGTCACAGATACGCAGTATTTT
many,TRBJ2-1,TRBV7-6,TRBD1,CASSPRDRSNEQFF,TGTGCCAGCAGCCCCCGGGACAGATCCAATGAGCAGTTCTTC
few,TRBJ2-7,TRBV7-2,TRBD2,CASSLSGAGIKTYEQYF,TGTGCCAGCAGCTTAAGCGGAGCGGGGATTAAAACCTACGAGCAGTACTTC
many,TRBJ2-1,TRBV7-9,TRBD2,CASSLGRTSGSSYNEQFF,TGTGCCAGCAGCTTAGGGCGGACTAGCGGGAGCTCCTACAATGAGCAGTTCTTC
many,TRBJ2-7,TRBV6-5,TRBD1,CASSLEGQGNLYEQYF,TGTGCCAGCAGTTTGGAGGGACAGGGGAATCTCTACGAGCAGTACTTC
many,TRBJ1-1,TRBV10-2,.,CASSETGLNTEAFF,TGCGCCAGCAGTGAAACAGGACTGAACACTGAAGCTTTCTTT
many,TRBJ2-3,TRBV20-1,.,CSARAERYTDTQYF,TGCAGTGCTAGAGCCGAGCGGTACACAGATACGCAGTATTTT
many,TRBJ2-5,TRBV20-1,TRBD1,CSASRGQLQETQYF,TGCAGTGCTAGTAGGGGACAGTTACAAGAGACCCAGTACTTC
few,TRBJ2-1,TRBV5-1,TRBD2,CASSSLTGGYNEQFF,TGCGCCAGCAGCTCCCTGACGGGAGGGTACAATGAGCAGTTCTTC
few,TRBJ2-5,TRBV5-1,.,CASSPTVAVLQETQYF,TGCGCCAGCAGCCCCACGGTAGCGGTTCTTCAAGAGACCCAGTACTTC
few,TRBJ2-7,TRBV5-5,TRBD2,CASSPGTNSYEQYF,TGTGCCAGCAGCCCCGGGACTAATTCCTACGAGCAGTACTTC
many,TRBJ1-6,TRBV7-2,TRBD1,CASSPFQGTVSPLHF,TGTGCCAGCAGCCCATTCCAGGGGACAGTGTCACCCCTCCACTTT
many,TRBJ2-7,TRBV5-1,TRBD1,CASSGTGGSLEQYF,TGCGCCAGCTCCGGGACAGGGGGTTCTCTCGAGCAGTACTTC
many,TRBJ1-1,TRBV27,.,CASSFKGRDTEAFF,TGTGCCAGCAGTTTCAAGGGACGGGACACTGAAGCTTTCTTT
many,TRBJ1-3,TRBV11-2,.,CASSLNPGARSGNTIYF,TGTGCCAGCAGCTTAAATCCAGGGGCTAGGTCTGGAAACACCATATATTTT
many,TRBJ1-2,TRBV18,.,CASSPNRGAGGILNYGYTF,TGTGCCAGCTCACCAAATCGAGGGGCAGGCGGCATCCTTAACTATGGCTACACCTTC
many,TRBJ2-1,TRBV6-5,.,CASSFARDSSGEQFF,TGTGCCAGCAGTTTCGCCCGGGACTCTTCGGGCGAGCAGTTCTTC
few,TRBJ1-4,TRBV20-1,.,CSAKSGAVGEKLFF,TGCAGTGCTAAGTCGGGGGCAGTAGGTGAAAAACTGTTTTTT
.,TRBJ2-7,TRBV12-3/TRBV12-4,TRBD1,CASSRTGGFYEQYF,TGTGCCAGCAGTCGGACAGGGGGCTTTTACGAGCAGTACTTC
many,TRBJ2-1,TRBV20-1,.,CSAIPSRVFRSYNEQFF,TGCAGTGCTATCCCCTCACGTGTTTTCCGCTCCTACAATGAGCAGTTCTTC
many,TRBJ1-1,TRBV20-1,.,CSARVEQRPEAFF,TGCAGTGCTAGGGTAGAGCAGAGACCTGAAGCTTTCTTT
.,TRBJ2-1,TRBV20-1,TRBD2,CSAKREPHNEQFF,TGCAGTGCTAAGCGGGAGCCCCACAATGAGCAGTTCTTC
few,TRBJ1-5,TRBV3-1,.,CASSQDLAGNQPQHF,TGTGCCAGCAGCCAAGATCTAGCAGGGAATCAGCCCCAGCATTTT
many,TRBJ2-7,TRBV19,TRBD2,CASSIASGRFYEQYF,TGTGCCAGTAGTATCGCTAGCGGGAGGTTCTACGAGCAGTACTTC
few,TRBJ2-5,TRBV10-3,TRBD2,CAISESTSGGQETQYF,TGTGCCATCAGTGAGTCGACTAGCGGGGGCCAAGAGACCCAGTACTTC
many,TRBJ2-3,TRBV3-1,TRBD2,CASSQGQSREWGTDTQYF,TGTGCCAGCAGCCAAGGGCAGTCGCGGGAGTGGGGCACAGATACGCAGTATTTT
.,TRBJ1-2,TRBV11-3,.,CASSLDAGTYGYTF,TGTGCCAGCAGCTTAGACGCGGGTACCTATGGCTACACCTTC
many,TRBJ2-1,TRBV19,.,CAIRDPQRYNEQFF,TGTGCCATTCGGGACCCACAGCGGTACAATGAGCAGTTCTTC
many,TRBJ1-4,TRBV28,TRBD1,CASSLDRGTGNEKLFF,TGTGCCAGCAGTCTGGACAGGGGAACGGGGAATGAAAAACTGTTTTTT
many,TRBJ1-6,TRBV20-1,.,CSASSSSYNSPLHF,TGCAGTGCTTCCTCTAGCTCCTATAATTCACCCCTCCACTTT
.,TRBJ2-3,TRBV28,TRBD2,CASSDSGAGEGSTQYF,TGTGCCAGCAGTGATTCGGGAGCGGGAGAAGGGTCTACGCAGTATTTT
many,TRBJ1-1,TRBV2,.,CASGSTVNTEAFF,TGTGCCAGCGGATCGACTGTGAACACTGAAGCTTTCTTT
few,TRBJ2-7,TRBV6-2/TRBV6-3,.,CASLPFGRGVYEQYF,TGTGCCAGCTTGCCTTTCGGCAGGGGAGTCTACGAGCAGTACTTC
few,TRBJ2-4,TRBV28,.,CASSLFPKNIQYF,TGTGCCAGCAGTTTATTCCCCAAAAACATTCAGTACTTC
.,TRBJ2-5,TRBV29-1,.,CSVGLRLQETQYF,TGCAGCGTCGGCTTGCGCCTCCAAGAGACCCAGTACTTC